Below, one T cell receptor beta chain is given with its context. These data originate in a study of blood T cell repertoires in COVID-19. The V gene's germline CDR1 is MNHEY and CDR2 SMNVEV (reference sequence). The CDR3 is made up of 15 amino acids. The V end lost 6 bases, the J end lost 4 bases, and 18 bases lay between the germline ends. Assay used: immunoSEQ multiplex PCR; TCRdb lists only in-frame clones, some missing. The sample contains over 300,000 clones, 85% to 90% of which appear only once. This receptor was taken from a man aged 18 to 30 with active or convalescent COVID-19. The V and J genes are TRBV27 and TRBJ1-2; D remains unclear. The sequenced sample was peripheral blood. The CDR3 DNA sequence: TGTGCCAGCAGCTATGGAGGGAGCCCTGGCTATGGCTACACCTTC. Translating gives CASSYGGSPGYGYTF.